This entry concerns a single TCR beta chain. Its antigen has not been determined. No base-level quality is on record; no much larger clone is a single base apart. The receptor library was made with PCR. At the Johns Hopkins FTIC core, DNA from the cultured CD4+ T cells underwent TCR sequencing with the Oncomine TCR Beta short-read assay. Genomic DNA was extracted from the cultured CD4+ T cells with the QIAamp micro DNA kit. Oncomine TCR Beta libraries from cultured CD4+ T cells were pooled using unique dual indexes and sequenced on an Illumina iSeq 100. The paper's processing steps were these. Non-productive sequences were removed, and CDR3s that did not start with C, did not end with F or W, or were shorter than 7 amino acids were discarded. The MANAFEST web application identified antigen-specific clonotypes by comparing peptide-stimulated wells against reference wells and other culture wells. To be called positive, a clone needed an FDR below 0.05, an odds ratio above 5, and a productive frequency above 0.1% in at least two of three replicate wells. Clonotypes that were significantly expanded in both SARS-CoV-2 spike wells and at least one common cold coronavirus spike condition were defined as cross-reactive. Using R version 3.6.1, CDR3 homology was evaluated through Levenshtein distances (stringdist) along with unrooted phylogenetic trees (ape). TCRdb reprocessing: public reads trimmed at Q25 with fastp, clones called with MiXCR, in-frame beta chains kept. Entries that share a CDR3 protein sequence are merged under the most common genes and DNA. These V and J calls rely on TCRdb rather than the paper's analysis. The table for this sample lists about 13,000 distinct CDR3 sequences; around 40% of them were counted only once. The biggest ten clones account for 17% of the sample.

According to the study, the label for this sample's treatment or condition signals: roughly 11-day PBMC culture with coronavirus spike peptide pools or control peptides (ViraFEST assay). The study used the ViraFEST assay, which expanded antigen-specific T cells with peptide pools and then identified expanded clonotypes by TCR sequencing. Positive SARS-CoV-2 PCR tests in the convalescent patients dated from March to December 2020, before Alpha, Beta and Delta variants emerged in the United States. Approximately 2.1 million PBMCs per well were cultured in IMDM with 5% human AB serum and 8 to 10 IU/ml IL-2, plus 10 ug/ml peptide pools. Half of the culture medium was replaced with fresh IL-2-containing medium on days 3 and 7. Once the cells had been in culture for approximately 10 days, the EasySep CD4+ T cell isolation kit was used to isolate CD4+ T cells by negative selection. Ficoll-Paque Plus gradient centrifugation was used to isolate PBMCs from whole blood, and the isolated PBMCs were then either used fresh or cryopreserved at -140C. Each culture condition was generally run in triplicate wells.

V is pared back by 3 bases and J by 4 bases, with 15 bases lying between the germline termini. The CDR3, cysteine through phenylalanine, is 15 amino acids long. Only the CDR3 DNA is retained, 45 bases long and in frame from the first base. The germline V gene provides CDR1 SGHDN and CDR2 FVKESK. The entry originates in a study of vaccination and CD4 T cells after COVID-19 (dated by TCRdb to between 2021 and 2022). Broadly, across the study: SARS-CoV-2 positivity had been established in the convalescent patients by nasal swab PCR, and mild disease was recorded in some 10 of these patients and severe disease in one. Overlapping spike peptide pools from SARS-CoV-2 and from the common cold coronaviruses HCoV-NL63, HCoV-OC43 and HCoV-229E were used as culture stimuli. The time from the second vaccine dose to post-vaccine blood sampling had a median of roughly 72 days and ranged from about 14 to 241 days. Post-COVID blood samples from convalescent patients were collected a median of 101 days after diagnosis, with a range of 35 to 161 days. Control cultures used a CEFX viral epitope pool as positive control, an HIV-1 Nef peptide pool as negative control, or no peptide. Participants received two doses of either the Pfizer-BioNTech BNT162b2 vaccine (n=8) or the Moderna mRNA-1273 vaccine (n=2). In the convalescent cohort there were six males and four females, among whom were two Hispanic individuals, seven Caucasians, two Asians and one multiracial person. In around ten COVID-19 convalescent patients and several infection-naive healthy vaccine recipients, the spike-specific CD4+ TCR repertoire before mRNA vaccination was compared with the repertoire after mRNA vaccination.

Points the paper makes about the study in general: Among the post-vaccine SARS-CoV-2-reactive clones in convalescent patients, a median approximately 90% showed up only after vaccination, which suggests vaccine-specific priming. In convalescent patients, nearly all vaccine-specific clones (304 of 307) were found to be mono-reactive for SARS-CoV-2 spike rather than cross-reactive with common cold coronaviruses. The study included relatively few convalescent patients and did not analyze early timepoints after natural infection. The median count of SARS-CoV-2-reactive clonotypes went up from under 25 after infection to roughly 38 after vaccination, although the change was not significant.

This TCR derives from a human donor with COVID-19. Sequences were obtained from cultured CD4+ T cells from blood. The rearranged chain carries TRBV14 and TRBJ1-2, with the D gene uncertain. The sequence in DNA is TGTGCCAGCAGCCAGTCGGTTGATATACTCTATGGCTACACCTTC. It translates as CASSQSVDILYGYTF. The CDR3, completed at both ends by the reference TRBV14 and TRBJ1-2 genes, gives the full variable domain EAGVTQFPSHSVIEKGQTVTLRCDPISGHDNLYWYRRVMGKEIKFLLHFVKESKQDESGMPNNRFLAERTGGTYSTLKVQPAELEDSGVYFCASSQSVDILYGYTFGSGTRLTVV.